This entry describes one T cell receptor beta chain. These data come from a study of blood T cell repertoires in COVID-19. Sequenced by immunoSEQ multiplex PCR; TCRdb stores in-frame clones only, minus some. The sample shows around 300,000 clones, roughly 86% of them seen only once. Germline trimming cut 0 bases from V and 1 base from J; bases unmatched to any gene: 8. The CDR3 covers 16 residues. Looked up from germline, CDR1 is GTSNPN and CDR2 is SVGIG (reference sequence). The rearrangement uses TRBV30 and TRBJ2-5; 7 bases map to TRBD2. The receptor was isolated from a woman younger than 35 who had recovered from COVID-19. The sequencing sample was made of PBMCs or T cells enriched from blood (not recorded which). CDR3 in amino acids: CAWSVGGGPLQETQYF. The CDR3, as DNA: TGTGCCTGGAGTGTGGGCGGGGGACCACTCCAAGAGACCCAGTACTTC.